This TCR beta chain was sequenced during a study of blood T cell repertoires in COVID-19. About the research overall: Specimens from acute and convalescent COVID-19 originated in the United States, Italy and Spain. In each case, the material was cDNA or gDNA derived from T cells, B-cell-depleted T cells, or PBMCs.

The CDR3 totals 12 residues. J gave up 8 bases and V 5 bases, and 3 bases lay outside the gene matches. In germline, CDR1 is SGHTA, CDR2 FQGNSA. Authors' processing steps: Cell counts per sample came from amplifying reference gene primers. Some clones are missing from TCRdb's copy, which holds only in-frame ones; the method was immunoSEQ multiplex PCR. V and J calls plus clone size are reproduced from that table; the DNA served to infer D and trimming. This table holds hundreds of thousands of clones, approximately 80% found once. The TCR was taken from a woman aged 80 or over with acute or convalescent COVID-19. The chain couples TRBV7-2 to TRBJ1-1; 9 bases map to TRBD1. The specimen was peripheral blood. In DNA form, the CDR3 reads TGTGCCAGCAGCGCACAGGGGGCGGAAGCTTTCTTT. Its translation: CASSAQGAEAFF.